These 21 T cell receptor beta chains were sequenced from one sample in a study of prognosis after radiotherapy for stage I lung cancer. Genomic DNA yielded TCR beta CDR3, amplified by two-round multiplex PCR. Primers targeting each individual TRBV and TRBJ gene were applied in first-round PCR. Using its own MiXCR run on the multiplex PCR reads, TCRdb lists one record per CDR3 protein. The repertoire holds approximately 25,000 distinct CDR3 sequences, about 41% seen once, with more than 30% in the top ten. The source material was PBMCs, sampled before or after stereotactic body radiation therapy (not recorded which). The receptors shown here come from a donor of 50 years or more with non-small cell lung cancer.

This clonotype was counted at least ten times. The genes are TRBV18 and TRBJ2-5; D uncertain. The CDR3 spans 13 residues. Germline V gene lookup returns CDR1 KGHSH and CDR2 LQKENI. Trimming took off 8 bases at V and 3 bases at J, with 13 bases between the two ends. The CDR3 sequence is CASTPGLEETQYF. In DNA, the CDR3 is TGTGCCAGCACCCCCGGGTTGGAAGAGACCCAGTACTTC.

The chain links TRBV11-2 to TRBJ2-7; the match to TRBD2 covers 8 bases. The CDR3 covers 14 residues. Germline values: CDR1 SGHAT, CDR2 FQNNGV. V was clipped by 1 base and J by 4 bases; unmatched bases: 3. CDR3 in DNA: TGTGCCAGCAGCTTAGCGGGACTAGGGTACGAGCAGTACTTC. Encoded protein: CASSLAGLGYEQYF.

This clonotype was found many times. The rearrangement links TRBV4-1 to TRBJ2-5; 9 bases are shared with TRBD2. Germline loops: CDR1 MGHRA, CDR2 YSYEKL. Trimming cost V 1 base and J 3 bases; bases outside gene matches: 3. The CDR3 spans 15 residues. The CDR3 coding sequence is TGCGCCAGCAGCCAAGGGTCTAGCGGGGAAGAGACCCAGTACTTC. It translates to CASSQGSSGEETQYF.

The sample holds many counts of this clonotype. V usage is TRBV11-2 and J usage is TRBJ1-6; 11 nucleotides align to TRBD1. With V trimmed by 2 bases and J by 13 bases, 7 bases remained unmatched. Germline CDR1 and CDR2: SGHAT and FQNNGV. The CDR3 covers 15 residues. CDR3 sequence reads: CASSLRGQGDFPLHF. The CDR3 DNA is TGTGCCAGCAGCTTAAGGGGACAGGGGGATTTTCCCCTCCACTTT.

A word on this clonotype: A read error likely explains this, since a far larger clone differs by one base. The gene calls are TRBV3-1 and TRBJ2-2; D not certain. Trimming cost V 1 base and J 7 bases, with 4 bases left between them. This CDR3 region has 12 residues. Germline CDR1 reads LGHDT; CDR2 reads YNNKEL (reference sequence). CDR3 residues: CASSQGRGELFF. The CDR3 nucleotides read TGTGCCAGCAGCCAAGGGCGCGGGGAGCTGTTTTTT.

As regards this clonotype: At one of its ends the junction is not consistent with the germline gene, which may arise from a read error. The chain is built from TRBV5-8 and TRBJ1-1; D is unresolved. This CDR3 is 15 amino acids long. Germline CDR1 is SGHTS and CDR2 is YDEGEE. In DNA form, the CDR3 reads TGTTCCAGCAGCTTGGAGCCAGCAAGAAGGACTGAAGCTTTCTTT. It yields the protein CSSSLEPARRTEAFF.

Ten or more counts support this clonotype. The chain uses TRBV20-1 and TRBJ2-3, with D maybe TRBD1 (6 bases). Trimming stripped 3 bases from V and 4 bases from J, with 8 bases between. This CDR3 is 12 amino acids long. Germline CDR1 is DFQATT and CDR2 is SNEGSKA (reference sequence). Written as DNA, the CDR3 is TGCAGTGCTAGTGGGGGCCCAGATACGCAGTATTTT. Its protein is CSASGGPDTQYF.

This clonotype came up once. The chain uses TRBV6-2 or TRBV6-3 and TRBJ2-7; 7 bases are shared with TRBD1. This CDR3 contains 16 residues. In germline, CDR1 is MNHEY, CDR2 SVGEGT. With 5 bases clipped from V and 5 bases from J, the junction kept 15 bases outside the gene matches. The CDR3 DNA reads as TGTGCCAGCAGTGAAATCCGGGGACAGTGGACCCACGAGCAGTACTTC. This gives the protein CASSEIRGQWTHEQYF.

With respect to this clonotype: The junction shows a germline mismatch at one end, possibly a read error. The chain carries TRBV2 and TRBJ2-3; 9 nucleotides line up with TRBD1. The CDR3 runs 18 residues. Germline V CDR1 and CDR2: SNHLY, FYNNEI. CDR3 protein: CSSSPQGALAGAGGTQYF. The CDR3 nucleotides are TGTTCCAGCAGTCCACAGGGGGCTCTAGCTGGGGCAGGAGGTACGCAGTATTTT.

This clonotype was detected only a few times. A much larger clone differs by one base, so this may be a read error. V and J are TRBV6-2 or TRBV6-3 and TRBJ2-3; 9 bases are shared with TRBD2. The germline V gene encodes CDR1 MNHEY and CDR2 SVGEGT. The CDR3 contains 16 residues. Trimming at V came to 8 bases and at J to 0 bases, leaving 9 bases not matched to a gene. CDR3 in DNA: TGTGCCAGCGACCTAGCGGGGTCCCTCAGCACAGATACGCAGTATTTT. This codes for CASDLAGSLSTDTQYF.

CDR3 sequence: CASKYYGYTF. The DNA of the CDR3 is TGTGCCAGCAAGTACTATGGCTACACCTTC. The rearrangement joins TRBV28 to TRBJ1-2; D remains ambiguous. Germline CDR1 and CDR2: MDHEN and SYDVKM. The V and J ends lost 7 bases and 3 bases respectively, with 3 bases between them. This CDR3 has 10 residues.

This clonotype is judged medium-sized. The chain employs TRBV6-5 and TRBJ2-2; tentatively, D is TRBD1 (5 bases). The CDR3 extends over 16 amino acids. The germline V gene encodes CDR1 MNHEY and CDR2 SVGAGI. The ends were cut back, 0 bases at V and 5 bases at J, with 13 bases in the middle. CDR3 in amino acids: CASSYSKYRGTGELFF. The CDR3 coding sequence is TGTGCCAGCAGTTACTCGAAGTATAGGGGAACCGGGGAGCTGTTTTTT.

V and J are TRBV6-5 and TRBJ1-5; 7 nucleotides align to TRBD1. With V trimmed by 4 bases and J by 3 bases, 3 bases remained unmatched. This CDR3 comprises 14 residues. From germline, CDR1 is MNHEY and CDR2 SVGAGI. CDR3 in amino acids: CASSSDRVNQPQHF. DNA for the CDR3: TGTGCCAGCAGTTCTGACAGGGTCAATCAGCCCCAGCATTTT.

This clonotype has a count of ten or more. The rearrangement uses TRBV6-5 and TRBJ1-6; 8 bases are a match to TRBD1. Germline CDR1 and CDR2: MNHEY and SVGAGI. This CDR3 spans 14 amino acids. Unmatched junction bases numbered 3, after V lost 4 bases and J lost 7 bases. The CDR3 spells CASSSRTGNSPLHF. The CDR3 nucleotides read TGTGCCAGCAGTTCCAGGACAGGGAATTCACCCCTCCACTTT.

This clonotype appeared many times. This chain uses TRBV6-2 or TRBV6-3 with TRBJ2-3; 11 bases align to TRBD2. The germline CDR1 and CDR2 sequences are MNHEY and SVGEGT. The CDR3 extends over 15 amino acids. V was clipped by 1 base and J by 5 bases; unmatched bases: 2. The CDR3 reads CASSYYGLAGDTQYF. CDR3 DNA sequence: TGTGCCAGCAGTTACTACGGACTAGCGGGAGATACGCAGTATTTT.

This clonotype was recorded at least ten times. This rearrangement joins TRBV7-2 to TRBJ2-7; D is ambiguous. CDR3 length: 16 residues. Germline V gene sequence: CDR1 SGHTA, CDR2 FQGNSA. V shed 2 bases and J shed 7 bases, with 21 bases lying between them. The CDR3 DNA reads as TGTGCCAGCAGCTTAACAAACATAGAGGTCCCAGGTGAGCAGTACTTC. The encoded protein is CASSLTNIEVPGEQYF.

This clonotype was found many times. The chain is built from TRBV9 and TRBJ2-2; 10 bases fit TRBD2. This CDR3 contains 15 residues. CDR1 and CDR2 (germline): SGDLS, YYNGEE. With V trimmed by 6 bases and J by 2 bases, 4 bases remained unmatched. The CDR3 sequence is CASTGTSDNTGELFF. The CDR3 DNA reads as TGTGCCAGCACCGGGACTAGCGACAACACCGGGGAGCTGTTTTTT.

This clonotype was found many times. The chain has TRBV5-1 and TRBJ2-2; no clear D. This CDR3 comprises 15 residues. V shed 1 base and J shed 2 bases, with 9 bases lying between them. Germline V gene lookup returns CDR1 SGHRS and CDR2 YFSETQ. The CDR3 region is CASSLPYENTGELFF. CDR3 bases: TGCGCCAGCAGCTTGCCCTATGAAAACACCGGGGAGCTGTTTTTT. Variable domain in full (rest from reference TRBV5-1 and TRBJ2-2): KAGVTQTPRYLIKTRGQQVTLSCSPISGHRSVSWYQQTPGQGLQFLFEYFSETQRNKGNFPGRFSGRQFSNSRSEMNVSTLELGDSALYLCASSLPYENTGELFFGEGSRLTVL.

This clonotype was detected ten times or more. The chain links TRBV20-1 to TRBJ2-5, with 10 bases lining up with TRBD2. Germline V lookup: CDR1 DFQATT, CDR2 SNEGSKA (reference sequence). Trimming at V came to 5 bases and at J to 5 bases, leaving 8 bases not matched to a gene. The CDR3 is made up of 14 amino acids. The CDR3 loop is CSALSGGGGETQYF. The DNA of the CDR3 is TGCAGTGCTTTGAGCGGGGGGGGAGGGGAGACCCAGTACTTC.

With respect to this clonotype: At one boundary the junction diverges from the germline segment, which might be a read error. This chain connects TRBV12-3 or TRBV12-4 to TRBJ1-1, with a weak D call TRBD1 (6 bases). The CDR3 is 14 residues long. CDR3 in amino acids: CASRPQGMNAEALF. The CDR3 coding sequence is TGTGCCAGCAGGCCACAGGGAATGAACGCTGAAGCTTTATTT.

To note about this clonotype: A read error is likely here: a far larger clone is one base away. The rearrangement links TRBV6-9 to TRBJ1-2, with D unresolved. The length of the CDR3 is 14 residues. With 3 bases removed from V and 0 bases from J, the gap between germline ends came to 8 bases. Germline CDR1 is MNHGY and CDR2 is SVAAGI. CDR3 amino acids: CASSYSWTNYGYTF. The CDR3 coding sequence is TGTGCCAGCAGTTACTCTTGGACTAACTATGGCTACACCTTC.